The clone carrying this T cell receptor beta chain has at least ten counts. This entry comes from a study of molecular identifiers for immune sequencing clone quantification. TCRdb redid the calling of the PCR reads with MiXCR, one entry per CDR3 protein. The sample has about 510,000 distinct CDR3 sequences; roughly 23% are singletons. This receptor was taken from a human donor in good health. Some libraries in this study had Jurkat cell RNA spiked in. The sequenced sample was naive CD8+ T cells from blood, with Jurkat cell RNA spiked in. Subset noted: FACS-sorted CD8+CD4-CCR7+CD45RA+ naive T cells.

The CDR3 here is CASSPLMGSGANVLTF. Written as DNA, the CDR3 is TGTGCCAGCAGCCCCCTTATGGGCTCTGGGGCCAACGTCCTGACTTTC. The rearrangement joins TRBV7-9 to TRBJ2-6; D gene unclear. The CDR3 contains 16 residues. V shed 5 bases and J shed 0 bases, with 11 bases lying between them. CDR1 is SEHNR and CDR2 is FQNEAQ in the germline V gene (reference sequence).